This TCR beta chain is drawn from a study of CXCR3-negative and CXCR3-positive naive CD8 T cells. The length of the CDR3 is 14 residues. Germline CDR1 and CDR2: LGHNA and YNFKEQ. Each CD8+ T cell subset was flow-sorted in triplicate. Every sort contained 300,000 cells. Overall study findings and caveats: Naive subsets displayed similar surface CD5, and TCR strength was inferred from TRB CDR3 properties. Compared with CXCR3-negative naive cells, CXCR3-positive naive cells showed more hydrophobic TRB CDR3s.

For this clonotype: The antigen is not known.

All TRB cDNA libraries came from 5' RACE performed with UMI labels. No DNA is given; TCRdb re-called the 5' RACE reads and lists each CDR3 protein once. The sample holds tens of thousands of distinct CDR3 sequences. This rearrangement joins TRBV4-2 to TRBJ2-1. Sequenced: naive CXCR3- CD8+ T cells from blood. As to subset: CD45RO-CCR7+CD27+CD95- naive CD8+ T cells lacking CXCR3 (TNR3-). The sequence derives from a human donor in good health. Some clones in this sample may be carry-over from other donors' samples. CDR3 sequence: CASSRVLLTDEQLF.